This entry is about one T cell receptor beta chain. Authors' analysis steps: Amplifying reference gene primers gave estimates of nucleated cell counts. Clones were read by immunoSEQ multiplex PCR, and TCRdb kept only the in-frame ones, dropping some. Clonal size and the V and J genes are those of that table, whereas D and trimming came from the DNA. This sample has some 320,000 clones, with around 89% found just once. This sample was included in a study of blood T cell repertoires in COVID-19. For the study at large: Acute and convalescent COVID-19 samples came from the United States, Italy and Spain. The analysed material was cDNA or gDNA that came from T cells, B-cell-depleted T cells, or PBMCs.

V lost 7 bases and J lost 0, with 10 bases in between. Germline loops: CDR1 SGHVS, CDR2 FQNEAQ. The CDR3 length is 13 residues. Sequenced input: peripheral blood. The V gene is TRBV7-8, the J gene TRBJ2-7, with TRBD1 as a possible D gene (6 bases). The receptor was derived from a young woman who had recovered from COVID-19. CDR3 nucleotide sequence: TGTGCCAGCATTCAGGACAGCTCCTACGAGCAGTACTTC. Its protein is CASIQDSSYEQYF.